This T cell receptor beta chain stems from a study of T cell responses to AZD1222 COVID-19 vaccine. CDR3 size: 14 residues. From germline, CDR1 is SQVTM and CDR2 ANQGSEA. Trimming left V 4 bases short and J 2 bases short, with 15 bases between. The data were produced by immunoSEQ multiplex PCR, yet TCRdb's version contains in-frame clones alone and is incomplete. The sample lists some 81,000 clones, 75% to 90% occurring once. Sequenced here: peripheral blood, sampled 28 days after the second AZD1222 dose. This clonotype originated in an adult who received the AZD1222 COVID-19 vaccine. This chain links TRBV29-1 with TRBJ2-7; D is tentatively TRBD1 or TRBD2 (5 bases each). The CDR3 sequence is CSVVGGRDPYEQYF. CDR3 nucleotide sequence: TGCAGCGTTGTGGGCGGCCGGGACCCCTACGAGCAGTACTTC.